These 3 T cell receptor beta chains originate from one sample sequenced in a study of blood T cell repertoires in COVID-19 (dated by TCRdb to the early 2020s). Library preparation used the immunoSEQ multiplex PCR assay. Sourced from immuneACCESS, this table was stored by TCRdb with only in-frame sequences that have V and J called. A share of the clones is absent; for the studies checked, an unresolved V gene accounts for under half, and the remainder has no known explanation. The sample contains 30,000 to 45,000 clones, 70% to 90% of them found a single time. In total, the top ten clones hold 4.9% of the sample. The sample was peripheral blood. These receptor sequences come from a woman between 65 and 79 years old with active COVID-19.

The rearrangement uses TRBV15 and TRBJ1-5, with TRBD1 identical over 7 bases. The germline V gene has CDR1 LNHNV and CDR2 YYDKDF (reference sequence). V lost 0 bases and J lost 3; bases outside the gene matches: 2. CDR3 length: 15 residues. The CDR3 coding sequence is TGTGCCACCAGCAGAGATCAGGGGGTCAATCAGCCCCAGCATTTT. Its translation is CATSRDQGVNQPQHF.

The chain carries TRBV7-3 and TRBJ2-5; 8 nucleotides match TRBD1. With V trimmed by 5 bases and J by 5 bases, 16 bases remained unmatched. The CDR3 runs to 17 residues. Germline-derived CDR1 and CDR2 are SGHTA and FQGTGA. CDR3 loop: CASSPTGTGLIGETQYF. The CDR3 coding sequence is TGTGCCAGCAGCCCAACCGGGACAGGCCTGATAGGGGAGACCCAGTACTTC.

This sequence joins TRBV5-1 and TRBJ1-1; the D is unclear. The CDR3 contains 14 residues. Germline CDR1 is SGHRS and CDR2 is YFSETQ. The ends were cut back, 5 bases at V and 0 bases at J, with 11 bases in the middle. The DNA for the CDR3 is TGCGCCAGCAGGTCCCCCGGGGTGAACACTGAAGCTTTCTTT. Protein sequence: CASRSPGVNTEAFF.